These 29 T cell receptor beta chains originate from one sample sequenced in a study of T cells in Graves' hyperthyroidism and ophthalmopathy. There were TCR beta CDR3 regions amplified from RNA transcripts. First-round RT-PCR with HTBI primers amplified the TCR CDR3 region. MiXCR was run by TCRdb on the multiplex PCR reads, yielding one entry per CDR3 protein. Of about 760,000 distinct CDR3 sequences in the sample, 30% to 40% were seen once. The sample taken for sequencing was blood. These receptors all stem from a woman between 35 and 50 years old with Graves' hyperthyroidism.

As concerns this clonotype: Relative to the germline gene, one junction end is altered; a read error may explain this. The chain is built from TRBV19 and TRBJ2-6; 7 bases fit TRBD1. The CDR3 is made up of 12 amino acids. Per the germline V gene, CDR1 is LNHDA and CDR2 is SQIVND (reference sequence). The CDR3 sequence is CASSTGGNVLTF. The DNA for the CDR3 is TGTGCCAGTAGTACAGGGGGCAACGTCCTGACTTTC.

The rearrangement joins TRBV6-2 or TRBV6-3 to TRBJ1-5; D gene unclear. Germline lookup yields CDR1 MNHEY and CDR2 SVGEGT. The CDR3 loop spans 12 amino acids. Trimming pared 4 bases from V and 5 bases from J, leaving 6 bases between. The CDR3: CASSSQDQPQHF. In nucleotides, the CDR3 is TGTGCCAGCAGTTCCCAAGATCAGCCCCAGCATTTT.

The chain couples TRBV2 to TRBJ2-7; 11 bases align to TRBD2. The CDR3 consists of 17 residues. The junction had 11 bases not matched to a gene; V was cut back by 3 bases and J by 4 bases. Germline V CDR1 and CDR2: SNHLY, FYNNEI. The CDR3 reads CASSESMIAGGVYEQYF. The CDR3 DNA reads TGTGCCAGCAGTGAGTCCATGATAGCGGGGGGGGTGTACGAGCAGTACTTC.

This clonotype was counted only a few times. The chain recombines TRBV10-3 with TRBJ1-5; TRBD1 might be the D (6 bases). Between the trimmed V and J ends, which lost 5 bases and 1 base, there was a span of 12 bases. The CDR3 consists of 15 residues. Germline V gene data show CDR1 as ENHRY and CDR2 as SYGVKD. CDR3 DNA sequence: TGTGCCATCAGTTCAGGGGATTTGAGCAATCAGCCCCAGCATTTT. Translating it yields CAISSGDLSNQPQHF.

In DNA form, the CDR3 reads TGTGCCAGCAGGAGCTTCGGCGGGGAAGAGACCCAGTACTTC. Translated, it gives CASRSFGGEETQYF. The genes are TRBV6-2 or TRBV6-3 and TRBJ2-5; a possible D gene is TRBD2 (6 bases). This CDR3 has 14 residues. Trimming stripped 6 bases from V and 3 bases from J, with 14 bases between. The germline V gene has CDR1 MNHEY and CDR2 SVGEGT.

At least ten counts were recorded for this clonotype. The CDR3, as DNA: TGTGCCAGTAGTACCGGGACAGGAGGAAACACCATATATTTT. It specifies CASSTGTGGNTIYF. This chain connects TRBV19 to TRBJ1-3, with 8 bases identical to TRBD1. The length of the CDR3 is 14 residues. Germline V gene data show CDR1 as LNHDA and CDR2 as SQIVND (reference sequence). V was pared by 4 bases and J by 4 bases, with 3 bases of the junction left unmatched.

There are a few counts of this clonotype. The chain uses TRBV12-5 and TRBJ2-7, with D possibly being TRBD2 (6 bases). CDR1 is LGHNT, CDR2 FRNRAP, per germline. The CDR3 consists of 13 residues. V was trimmed by 0 bases and J by 7 bases, leaving 10 bases between them. CDR3 sequence reads: CASGLVTGDEQYF. In DNA, the CDR3 is TGTGCTAGTGGTTTGGTAACGGGGGATGAGCAGTACTTC.

This clonotype was found many times. A read error may account for a junction end that differs from germline. This chain connects TRBV15 to TRBJ2-7, with 9 bases aligning to TRBD2. The CDR3 has 14 residues. Germline CDR1 is LNHNV and CDR2 is YYDKDF (reference sequence). The CDR3 sequence: CATSTLAGVDEQYF. In DNA form, the CDR3 reads TGTGCCACCAGCACCTTAGCGGGAGTAGACGAACAGTACTTC.

The chain has TRBV4-3 and TRBJ1-1, with unresolved D. V was shortened by 3 bases and J by 0 bases, with 8 bases between the two germline ends. CDR1 and CDR2 from the germline V gene are LGHNA and YSLEER. The CDR3 runs to 14 residues. The CDR3 reads CASSQESLNTEAFF. The CDR3 region has the DNA TGCGCCAGCAGCCAGGAGTCTTTGAACACTGAAGCTTTCTTT.

CDR3 nucleotide sequence: TGTGCCAGCAGCACCTACAGGGACACTGAAGCTTTCTTT. Translated, it gives CASSTYRDTEAFF. J is TRBJ1-1 and V is TRBV11-1; D is perhaps TRBD1 (6 bases). The V end was cut by 5 bases, the J end by 3 bases, with 10 bases between. This CDR3 spans 13 amino acids. Germline CDR1 reads SGHAT; CDR2 reads FQDESV (reference sequence).

Ten or more counts support this clonotype. V is TRBV10-1 and J is TRBJ2-7; TRBD1 matches at 11 bases. Trimming cost V 6 bases and J 3 bases; bases outside gene matches: 4. CDR1 is WNHNN, CDR2 SYGVQD, per germline (reference sequence). This CDR3 has 14 residues. The CDR3 DNA sequence: TGCGCCAGCAGCGGGACAGGGGGACACTACGAGCAGTACTTC. Protein: CASSGTGGHYEQYF.

The chain has TRBV7-2 and TRBJ1-6, with a possible D match to TRBD1 (5 bases). This CDR3 is built from 16 residues. CDR1 and CDR2 from the germline V gene are SGHTA and FQGNSA. V was trimmed by 2 bases and J by 7 bases, leaving 15 bases between them. CDR3 region: CASSLFGASGNSPLHF. The CDR3 coding sequence is TGTGCCAGCAGCTTATTTGGGGCCTCGGGGAATTCACCCCTCCACTTT.

This clonotype was detected a few times. A read error may produce the germline difference seen at one junction end. The CDR3 sequence: CASSEAGGTGANVLTF. The CDR3 DNA is TGTGCCAGCAGTGAGGCGGGAGGGACTGGGGCCAACGTCCTGACTTTC. The chain uses TRBV10-3 and TRBJ2-6, with 9 positions matching TRBD2. The CDR3 runs 16 residues. Germline-derived CDR1 and CDR2 are ENHRY and SYGVKD.

This clonotype was counted a few times. The genes are TRBV15 and TRBJ2-5; D unclear. In germline, CDR1 is LNHNV, CDR2 YYDKDF (reference sequence). Trimming pared 1 base from V and 1 base from J, leaving 7 bases between. The CDR3 has 14 residues. CDR3: CATSRGQGQETQYF. CDR3 sequence (DNA): TGTGCCACCAGCAGAGGACAAGGCCAAGAGACCCAGTACTTC.

CDR3 nucleotide sequence: TGTGCCAGTACCCCACCAGGGTCTTCCTACGAGCAGTACTTC. This gives the protein CASTPPGSSYEQYF. The rearrangement uses TRBV19 and TRBJ2-7; a weak D match, TRBD1 (5 bases). Germline CDR1 reads LNHDA; CDR2 reads SQIVND (reference sequence). V gave up 7 bases and J gave up 1 base, with 14 bases separating them. There are 14 residues in the CDR3.

This clonotype was observed many times. The chain couples TRBV7-8 to TRBJ1-3; D gene ambiguous. Trimming shortened V by 5 bases and J by 7 bases, and 24 bases separated the two germline ends. Per germline, CDR1 SGHVS and CDR2 FQNEAQ. This CDR3 region has 17 residues. Here the CDR3 DNA reads TGTGCCAGCAGCCCTCCCGGCCTGGGGATGAGTGTCAACACCATATATTTT. Encoded protein: CASSPPGLGMSVNTIYF.

This clonotype was recorded a few times. CDR3 nucleotide sequence: TGTGCCAGCAGCTCGCCCACGGCCCCGCGAGAAGGACTAGCGGGATTCGTGACCCAGTACTTC. It encodes CASSSPTAPREGLAGFVTQYF. This chain uses TRBV11-2 with TRBJ2-5, with 12 bases lining up with TRBD2. J gave up 7 bases and V 4 bases, and 25 bases lay outside the gene matches. The CDR3 totals 21 residues. Germline-derived CDR1 and CDR2 are SGHAT and FQNNGV.

This clonotype was counted at least ten times. V and J are TRBV2 and TRBJ2-5; 10 bases agree with TRBD1. The CDR3 totals 14 residues. Germline assignment: CDR1 SNHLY and CDR2 FYNNEI. With 4 bases clipped from V and 5 bases from J, the junction kept 4 bases outside the gene matches. The CDR3 loop is CASSGTGGGETQYF. The CDR3 DNA follows: TGTGCCAGCAGTGGGACAGGGGGGGGTGAGACCCAGTACTTC.

Note on this clonotype: A much bigger clone sits one base away, suggesting this may be a read error. CDR3 bases: TGTGCCATCAGTGGCGGCTTGGTGGGCGCCATCGGGGAGCTGTTTTTT. This sequence encodes CAISGGLVGAIGELFF. The V gene is TRBV10-3, the J gene TRBJ2-2; the D is unclear. V was pared by 4 bases and J by 7 bases, with 19 bases between. The length of the CDR3 is 16 residues. Germline loops: CDR1 ENHRY, CDR2 SYGVKD.

This clonotype showed up just a few times. The chain recombines TRBV4-3 with TRBJ1-1, with D perhaps TRBD1 (6 bases). This CDR3 region has 16 residues. V was cut by 0 bases and J by 7 bases, with 18 bases left in between. Germline assignment: CDR1 LGHNA and CDR2 YSLEER. The CDR3 loop reads CASSQDPGQPKNEAFF. CDR3 DNA sequence: TGCGCCAGCAGCCAAGATCCGGGACAACCGAAAAATGAAGCTTTCTTT.

This clonotype came up a few times. The chain links TRBV19 to TRBJ1-1, with a tentative D call TRBD1 (5 bases). Germline CDR1 reads LNHDA; CDR2 reads SQIVND (reference sequence). V was clipped by 10 bases and J by 5 bases, with 23 bases between them. The CDR3 is 15 amino acids. In nucleotides, the CDR3 is TGTGCCACCCTCCTAAATTCAGCGGGGCGGACTGAAGCTTTCTTT. As protein: CATLLNSAGRTEAFF. Drawing the rest from reference TRBV19 and TRBJ1-1, the complete variable domain is DGGITQSPKYLFRKEGQNVTLSCEQNLNHDAMYWYRQDPGQGLRLIYYSQIVNDFQKGDIAEGYSVSREKKESFPLTVTSAQKNPTAFYLCATLLNSAGRTEAFFGQGTRLTVV.

The V gene is TRBV2, the J gene TRBJ1-4; no clear D. Germline-derived CDR1 and CDR2 are SNHLY and FYNNEI. Trimming pared 6 bases from V and 7 bases from J, leaving 12 bases between. The CDR3 totals 13 residues. DNA for the CDR3: TGTGCCAGCAGGCGCCGCATCATTGAAAAACTGTTTTTT. Amino acids: CASRRRIIEKLFF.

This clonotype was recorded a few times. The gene calls are TRBV29-1 and TRBJ2-2; D perhaps matches TRBD2 (5 bases). The germline gives CDR1 SQVTM, CDR2 ANQGSEA. CDR3 size: 13 residues. V was trimmed by 6 bases and J by 7 bases, leaving 15 bases between them. CDR3 protein: CSVLRAVGGELFF. The CDR3 nucleotides are TGCAGCGTGCTCCGAGCGGTGGGCGGGGAGCTGTTTTTT.

The CDR3 loop is CASSHRDRAVAEAFF. DNA for the CDR3: TGTGCCAGCAGCCACCGGGACAGGGCGGTCGCTGAAGCTTTCTTT. This chain joins TRBV7-9 and TRBJ1-1; 9 bases align to TRBD1. With 5 bases clipped from V and 6 bases from J, the junction kept 10 bases outside the gene matches. This CDR3 comprises 15 residues. The V gene's germline CDR1 is SEHNR and CDR2 FQNEAQ (reference sequence).

The chain is built from TRBV2 and TRBJ1-3; D is unresolved. Germline V lookup: CDR1 SNHLY, CDR2 FYNNEI. Trimming pared 3 bases from V and 4 bases from J, leaving 7 bases between. The CDR3 is 13 residues long. As DNA, the CDR3 is TGTGCCAGCAGTGAGATAGGAGGAAACACCATATATTTT. Residues: CASSEIGGNTIYF.

As concerns this clonotype: Lacking the conserved final phenylalanine or tryptophan, this CDR3 likely reflects a read error. The CDR3 loop is CAISESGANNGYTL. The CDR3 DNA reads TGTGCCATCAGTGAGTCGGGGGCTAACAATGGCTACACCCTC. V is TRBV10-3 and J is TRBJ1-2; D is possibly TRBD1 (6 bases). Germline loops: CDR1 ENHRY, CDR2 SYGVKD. The CDR3 totals 14 residues.

V and J are TRBV29-1 and TRBJ2-3; 12 positions agree with TRBD2. Per the germline V gene, CDR1 is SQVTM and CDR2 is ANQGSEA. The CDR3 extends over 14 amino acids. Unmatched junction bases numbered 3, after V lost 8 bases and J lost 0 bases. The CDR3 is CSFGLAGSTDTQYF. In DNA form, the CDR3 reads TGCAGCTTTGGACTAGCGGGAAGCACAGATACGCAGTATTTT.

This clonotype appeared many times. The chain combines TRBV7-9 with TRBJ2-7; D is perhaps TRBD2 (6 bases). The ends were cut back, 7 bases at V and 0 bases at J, with 16 bases in the middle. Germline assignment: CDR1 SEHNR and CDR2 FQNEAQ (reference sequence). CDR3 length: 15 amino acids. CDR3 loop: CASTPSGLSSYEQYF. Here the CDR3 DNA reads TGTGCCAGCACCCCGTCGGGACTGAGCTCCTACGAGCAGTACTTC. The whole variable domain, remainder taken from reference TRBV7-9 and TRBJ2-7, is DTGVSQNPRHKITKRGQNVTFRCDPISEHNRLYWYRQTLGQGPEFLTYFQNEAQLEKSRLLSDRFSAERPKGSFSTLEIQRTEQGDSAMYLCASTPSGLSSYEQYFGPGTRLTVT.

This chain uses TRBV19 with TRBJ2-5, with 9 bases identical to TRBD2. This CDR3 is 15 amino acids long. V lost 9 bases and J lost 5; bases outside the gene matches: 13. Germline V CDR1 and CDR2: LNHDA, SQIVND (reference sequence). The CDR3 coding sequence is TGTGCCAGCAGAGAAAGAGCGGGGGGAATGGAGACCCAGTACTTC. The encoded protein is CASRERAGGMETQYF.